This T cell receptor (beta chain) originates from a study of regulatory T cells in long-lasting Graves disease. The germline gives CDR1 LGHDT, CDR2 YNNKEL (reference sequence). This CDR3 has 17 amino acids. V lost 2 bases and J lost 4, with 17 bases in between. The time point was: persistent/refractory GD, antithyroid drugs over 5 years with positive TRAb. RNA extracted from PBMCs served as the sequencing template. Approximately 9 milliliters of peripheral blood were taken and placed in EDTA tubes. CDR3-region Arm-PCR and iRepertoire HTBI primers produced the TCR beta libraries. TCRdb re-analysed the multiplex PCR reads in MiXCR, keeping a single row per CDR3 protein. The sample holds approximately 500,000 distinct CDR3 sequences, 20% to 25% seen once.

This TCR was sampled from a female donor with Graves disease. The J gene is TRBJ1-4, the V gene TRBV3-1; possible D gene TRBD1, 5 bases. The sample consisted of peripheral blood mononuclear cells (PBMCs), taken when the disease was refractory, from a patient treated with antithyroid drugs. CDR3 region: CASSQYGQGALNEKLFF. The DNA of the CDR3 is TGTGCCAGCAGCCAATACGGGCAAGGGGCCCTTAATGAAAAACTGTTTTTT.